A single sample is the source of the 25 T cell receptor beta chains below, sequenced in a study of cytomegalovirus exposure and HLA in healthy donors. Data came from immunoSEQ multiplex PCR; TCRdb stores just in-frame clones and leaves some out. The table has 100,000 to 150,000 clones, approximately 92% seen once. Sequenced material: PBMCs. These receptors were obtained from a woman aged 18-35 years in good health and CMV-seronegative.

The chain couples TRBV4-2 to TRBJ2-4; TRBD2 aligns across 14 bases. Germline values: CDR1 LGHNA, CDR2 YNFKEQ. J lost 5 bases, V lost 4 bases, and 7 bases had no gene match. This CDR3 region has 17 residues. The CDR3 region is CASSPEGTSGGENIQYF. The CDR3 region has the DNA TGTGCCAGCAGCCCAGAGGGGACTAGCGGGGGTGAAAACATTCAGTACTTC.

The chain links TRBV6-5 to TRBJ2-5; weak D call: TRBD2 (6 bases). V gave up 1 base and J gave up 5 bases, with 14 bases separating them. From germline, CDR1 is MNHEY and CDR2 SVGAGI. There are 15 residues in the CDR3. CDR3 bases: TGTGCCAGCAGTTACTGGGCGGGGAACGGGGAGACCCAGTACTTC. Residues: CASSYWAGNGETQYF.

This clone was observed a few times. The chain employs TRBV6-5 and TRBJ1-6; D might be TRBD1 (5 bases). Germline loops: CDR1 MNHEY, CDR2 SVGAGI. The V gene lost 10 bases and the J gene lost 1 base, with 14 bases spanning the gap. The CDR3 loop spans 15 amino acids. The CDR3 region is CATSRAQSYNSPLHF. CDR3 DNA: TGTGCCACCAGCAGGGCACAGTCCTATAATTCACCCCTCCACTTT.

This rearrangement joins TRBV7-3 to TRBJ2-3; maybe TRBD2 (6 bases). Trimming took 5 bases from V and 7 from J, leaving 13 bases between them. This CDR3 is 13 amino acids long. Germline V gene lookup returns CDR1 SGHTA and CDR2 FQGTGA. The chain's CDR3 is CASSTGVANTQYF. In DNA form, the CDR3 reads TGTGCCAGCAGCACGGGAGTAGCGAATACGCAGTATTTT.

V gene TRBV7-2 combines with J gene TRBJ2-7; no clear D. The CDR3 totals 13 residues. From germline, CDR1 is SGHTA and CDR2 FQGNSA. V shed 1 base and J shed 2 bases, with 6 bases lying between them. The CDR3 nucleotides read TGTGCCAGCAGCTTAGGCAGTACCTACGAGCAGTACTTC. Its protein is CASSLGSTYEQYF.

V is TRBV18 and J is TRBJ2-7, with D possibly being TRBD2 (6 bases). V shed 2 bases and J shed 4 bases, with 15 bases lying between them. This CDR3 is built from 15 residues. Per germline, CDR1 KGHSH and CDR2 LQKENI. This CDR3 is CASSPAGGAGYEQYF. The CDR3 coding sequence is TGTGCCAGCTCACCAGCTGGAGGGGCAGGTTACGAGCAGTACTTC.

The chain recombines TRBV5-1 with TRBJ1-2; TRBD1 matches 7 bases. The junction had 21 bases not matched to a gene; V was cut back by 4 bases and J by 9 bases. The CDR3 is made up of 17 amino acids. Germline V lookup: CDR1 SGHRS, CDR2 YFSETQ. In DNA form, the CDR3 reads TGCGCCAGCAGCGAGGGGGCAGCGAAGGTCGGGGTGGGGAGCTACACCTTC. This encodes CASSEGAAKVGVGSYTF. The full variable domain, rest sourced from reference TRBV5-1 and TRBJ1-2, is KAGVTQTPRYLIKTRGQQVTLSCSPISGHRSVSWYQQTPGQGLQFLFEYFSETQRNKGNFPGRFSGRQFSNSRSEMNVSTLELGDSALYLCASSEGAAKVGVGSYTFGSGTRLTVV.

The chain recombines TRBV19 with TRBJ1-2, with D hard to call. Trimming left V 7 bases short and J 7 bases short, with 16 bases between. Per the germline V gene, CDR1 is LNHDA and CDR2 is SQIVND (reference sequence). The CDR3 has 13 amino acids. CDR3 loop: CASTSREDGGYTF. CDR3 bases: TGTGCCAGTACGTCAAGGGAGGACGGTGGCTACACCTTC. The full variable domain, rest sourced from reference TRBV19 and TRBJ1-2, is DGGITQSPKYLFRKEGQNVTLSCEQNLNHDAMYWYRQDPGQGLRLIYYSQIVNDFQKGDIAEGYSVSREKKESFPLTVTSAQKNPTAFYLCASTSREDGGYTFGSGTRLTVV.

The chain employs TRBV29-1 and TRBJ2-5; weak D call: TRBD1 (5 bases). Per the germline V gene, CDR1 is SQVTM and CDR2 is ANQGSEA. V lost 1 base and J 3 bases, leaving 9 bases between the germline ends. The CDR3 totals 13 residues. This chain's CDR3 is CSVEGQLEETQYF. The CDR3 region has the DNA TGCAGCGTTGAAGGACAGCTAGAAGAGACCCAGTACTTC.

The CDR3 nucleotides read TGTGCCAGTAGCCTCCCGGGCTCCCAACAGGGAAGATCCTACAATGAGCAGTTCTTC. It yields the protein CASSLPGSQQGRSYNEQFF. This chain links TRBV19 with TRBJ2-1, with D tentatively TRBD1 (6 bases). Trimming left V 6 bases short and J 1 base short, with 25 bases between. This CDR3 is 19 amino acids long. Germline V CDR1 and CDR2: LNHDA, SQIVND (reference sequence).

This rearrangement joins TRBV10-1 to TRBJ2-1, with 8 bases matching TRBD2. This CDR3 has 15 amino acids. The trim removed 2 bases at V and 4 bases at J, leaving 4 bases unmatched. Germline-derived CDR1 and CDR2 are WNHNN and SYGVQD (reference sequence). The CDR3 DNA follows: TGCGCCAGCAGTGAGGTTCCTAGCGGGTACAATGAGCAGTTCTTC. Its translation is CASSEVPSGYNEQFF.

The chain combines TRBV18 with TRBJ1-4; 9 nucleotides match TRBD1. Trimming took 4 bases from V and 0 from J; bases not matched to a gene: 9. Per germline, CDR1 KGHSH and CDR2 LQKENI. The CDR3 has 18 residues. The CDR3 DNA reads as TGTGCCAGCTCACTTCAACCGGGACAGGGAGCAACTAATGAAAAACTGTTTTTT. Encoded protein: CASSLQPGQGATNEKLFF.

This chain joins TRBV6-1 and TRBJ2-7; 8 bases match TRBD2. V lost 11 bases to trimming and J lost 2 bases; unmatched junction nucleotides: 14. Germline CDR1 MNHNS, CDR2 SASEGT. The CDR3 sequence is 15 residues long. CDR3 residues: CAAGGAGDTTYEQYF. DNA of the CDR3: TGTGCCGCCGGGGGGGCTGGGGACACAACCTACGAGCAGTACTTC.

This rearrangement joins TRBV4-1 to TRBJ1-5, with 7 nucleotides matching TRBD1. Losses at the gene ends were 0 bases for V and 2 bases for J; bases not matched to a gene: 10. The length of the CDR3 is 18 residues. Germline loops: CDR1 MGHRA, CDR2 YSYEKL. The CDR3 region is CASSQDFSGGPGNQPQHF. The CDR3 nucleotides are TGCGCCAGCAGCCAAGATTTTTCAGGGGGGCCGGGCAATCAGCCCCAGCATTTT.

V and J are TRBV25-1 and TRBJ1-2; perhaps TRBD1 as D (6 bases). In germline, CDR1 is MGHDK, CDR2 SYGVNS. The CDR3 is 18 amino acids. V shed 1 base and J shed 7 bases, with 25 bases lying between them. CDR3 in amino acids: CASSESLPDRQSRGGYTF. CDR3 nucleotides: TGTGCCAGCAGTGAATCTCTCCCAGACAGGCAGAGCAGGGGTGGCTACACCTTC.

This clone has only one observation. CDR3 in DNA: TGTGCCAGCAGCTCGCGAGAGGCAGGGGTCAACACCATATATTTT. Its protein product is CASSSREAGVNTIYF. The chain joins TRBV7-9 to TRBJ1-3; weak D call: TRBD1 (6 bases). Germline values: CDR1 SEHNR, CDR2 FQNEAQ (reference sequence). The CDR3 is 15 amino acids. Trimming pared 4 bases from V and 7 bases from J, leaving 17 bases between.

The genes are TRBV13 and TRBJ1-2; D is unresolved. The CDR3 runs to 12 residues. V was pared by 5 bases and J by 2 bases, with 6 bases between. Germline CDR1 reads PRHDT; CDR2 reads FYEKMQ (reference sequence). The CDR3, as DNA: TGTGCCAGCAGCCCCCGGAACTATGGCTACACCTTC. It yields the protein CASSPRNYGYTF. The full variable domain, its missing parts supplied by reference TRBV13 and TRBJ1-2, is AAGVIQSPRHLIKEKRETATLKCYPIPRHDTVYWYQQGPGQDPQFLISFYEKMQSDKGSIPDRFSAQQFSDYHSELNMSSLELGDSALYFCASSPRNYGYTFGSGTRLTVV.

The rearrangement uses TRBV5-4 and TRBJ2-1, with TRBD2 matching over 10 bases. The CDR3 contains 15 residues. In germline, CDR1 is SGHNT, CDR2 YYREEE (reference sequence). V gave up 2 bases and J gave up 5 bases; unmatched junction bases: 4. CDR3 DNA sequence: TGTGCCAGCAGCTTAGCTAGCGGGGGACACAATGAGCAGTTCTTC. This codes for CASSLASGGHNEQFF.

Here the CDR3 DNA reads TGCAGCGACACGACAGTTGAAGCTTTCTTT. Translation gives CSDTTVEAFF. The V gene is TRBV29-1, the J gene TRBJ1-1, with TRBD1 as a possible D gene (5 bases). There are 10 residues in the CDR3. Germline CDR1 SQVTM, CDR2 ANQGSEA. V dropped 7 bases and J dropped 7 bases, with 10 bases sitting between them.

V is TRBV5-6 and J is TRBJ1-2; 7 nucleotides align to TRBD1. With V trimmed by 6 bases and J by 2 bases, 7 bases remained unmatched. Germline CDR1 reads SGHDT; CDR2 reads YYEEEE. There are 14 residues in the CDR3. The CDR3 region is CASKRQGTNYGYTF. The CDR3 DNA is TGTGCCAGCAAGCGACAGGGAACCAACTATGGCTACACCTTC.

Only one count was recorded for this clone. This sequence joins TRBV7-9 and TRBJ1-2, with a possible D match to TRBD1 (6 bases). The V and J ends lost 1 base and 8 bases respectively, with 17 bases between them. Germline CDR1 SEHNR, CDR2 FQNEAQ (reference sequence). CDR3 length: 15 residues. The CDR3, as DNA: TGTGCCAGCAGCTTAGGGGTTCGGGGGGCACAGGGCTACACCTTC. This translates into CASSLGVRGAQGYTF.

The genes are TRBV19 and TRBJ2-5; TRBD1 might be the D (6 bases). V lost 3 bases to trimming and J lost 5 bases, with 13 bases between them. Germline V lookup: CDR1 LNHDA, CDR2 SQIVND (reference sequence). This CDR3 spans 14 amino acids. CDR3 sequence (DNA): TGTGCCAGTAGTATCCTAGGGGGTGCGGAGACCCAGTACTTC. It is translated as CASSILGGAETQYF.

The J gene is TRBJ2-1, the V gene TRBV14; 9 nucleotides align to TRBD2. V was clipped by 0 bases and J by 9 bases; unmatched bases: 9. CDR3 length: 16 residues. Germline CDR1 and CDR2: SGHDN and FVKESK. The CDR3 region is CASSQDQPSGEGEQFF. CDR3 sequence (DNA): TGTGCCAGCAGCCAAGATCAGCCTAGCGGGGAGGGTGAGCAGTTCTTC.

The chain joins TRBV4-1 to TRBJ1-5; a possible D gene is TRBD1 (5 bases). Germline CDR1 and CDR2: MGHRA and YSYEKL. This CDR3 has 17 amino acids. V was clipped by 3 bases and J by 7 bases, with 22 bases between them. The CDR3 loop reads CASSHAGTAAGGQPQHF. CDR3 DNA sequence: TGCGCCAGCAGCCACGCTGGGACGGCAGCGGGAGGACAGCCCCAGCATTTT.

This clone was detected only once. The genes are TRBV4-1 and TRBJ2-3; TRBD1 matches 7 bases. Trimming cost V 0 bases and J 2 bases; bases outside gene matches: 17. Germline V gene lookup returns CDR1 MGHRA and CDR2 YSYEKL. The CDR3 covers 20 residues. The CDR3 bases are TGCGCCAGCAGCCAAGATTGGGCAGAGGCAGGGGGACCCTACACAGATACGCAGTATTTT. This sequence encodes CASSQDWAEAGGPYTDTQYF.